Each of the 30 T cell receptor beta chains below was sequenced from the same sample in a study of control samples from healthy donors and cancer patients. Some clones are missing from TCRdb's copy, which holds only in-frame ones; the method was immunoSEQ multiplex PCR. The sample includes about 82,000 clones, about 89% seen only once; the top ten take more than 15%. Source material: blood. These receptor sequences come from a man between 50 and 59 years old in good health.

V and J are TRBV7-3 and TRBJ2-1; D gene uncertain. The CDR3 length is 15 residues. Germline assignment: CDR1 SGHTA and CDR2 FQGTGA. V lost 5 bases, J lost 0 bases, and 11 bases lay in between. CDR3 bases: TGTGCCAGCAGCCCCACTTACAGCTCCTACAATGAGCAGTTCTTC. This translates into CASSPTYSSYNEQFF.

The genes are TRBV10-3 and TRBJ2-5, with 8 bases identical to TRBD1. The CDR3 is 17 residues long. Germline loops: CDR1 ENHRY, CDR2 SYGVKD. V shed 5 bases, J shed 4 bases, and the junction held 15 bases outside the gene matches. CDR3 DNA: TGTGCCATCAGTCCTGGACAGGGACGAACGTTGGTAGAGACCCAGTACTTC. Its protein product is CAISPGQGRTLVETQYF.

The J gene is TRBJ2-6, the V gene TRBV29-1; D is unresolved. CDR3 size: 13 residues. Germline V gene lookup returns CDR1 SQVTM and CDR2 ANQGSEA. V gave up 5 bases and J gave up 0 bases, with 5 bases separating them. The CDR3 is CSVSASGANVLTF. The CDR3 bases are TGCAGCGTTTCAGCCTCTGGGGCCAACGTCCTGACTTTC.

This chain links TRBV3-1 (or the pseudogene TRBV3-2) with TRBJ1-1; D is ambiguous. Looked up from germline, CDR1 is LGHDT and CDR2 is YNNKEL (reference sequence). V lost 4 bases and J 0 bases, leaving 6 bases between the germline ends. The CDR3 spans 13 residues. The CDR3 region is CASSLQMNTEAFF. Here the CDR3 DNA reads TGTGCCAGCAGCCTTCAGATGAACACTGAAGCTTTCTTT.

The chain combines TRBV19 with TRBJ1-2, with D possibly matching TRBD1 (6 bases). Germline lookup yields CDR1 LNHDA and CDR2 SQIVND (reference sequence). CDR3 length equals 14 residues. With 5 bases removed from V and 2 bases from J, the gap between germline ends came to 12 bases. CDR3 sequence: CASSQGSLNYGYTF. The DNA of the CDR3 is TGTGCCAGTAGTCAGGGGTCCCTCAACTATGGCTACACCTTC.

This chain links TRBV7-2 with TRBJ2-2; TRBD2 matches 8 bases. CDR3 length: 16 residues. In germline, CDR1 is SGHTA, CDR2 FQGNSA. After removal of 5 bases from V and 3 bases from J, the junction contained 8 bases not matched to a gene. The CDR3 region is CASSPDSSGDTGELFF. The DNA for the CDR3 is TGTGCCAGCAGCCCCGACAGTAGCGGGGACACCGGGGAGCTGTTTTTT. Supplemented by reference TRBV7-2 and TRBJ2-2, the full variable domain reads GAGVSQSPSNKVTEKGKDVELRCDPISGHTALYWYRQSLGQGLEFLIYFQGNSAPDKSGLPSDRFSAERTGGSVSTLTIQRTQQEDSAVYLCASSPDSSGDTGELFFGEGSRLTVL.

V is TRBV2 and J is TRBJ2-7; perhaps TRBD2 as D (6 bases). Looked up from germline, CDR1 is SNHLY and CDR2 is FYNNEI. CDR3 length: 13 amino acids. Trimming pared 6 bases from V and 3 bases from J, leaving 12 bases between. Written as DNA, the CDR3 is TGTGCCAGCAGCCGGAGGGGCAGCTACGAGCAGTACGTC. This encodes CASSRRGSYEQYV.

V gene TRBV18 combines with J gene TRBJ2-3; unclear D gene. Trimming stripped 4 bases from V and 3 bases from J, with 14 bases between. Germline V gene data show CDR1 as KGHSH and CDR2 as LQKENI. The CDR3 sequence is 15 residues long. The CDR3 DNA reads TGTGCCAGCTCACTCTCCTCCATAGGAACAGATACGCAGTATTTT. Translation gives CASSLSSIGTDTQYF.

This chain uses TRBV10-3 with TRBJ1-1; D unresolved. Germline CDR1 reads ENHRY; CDR2 reads SYGVKD. V was shortened by 6 bases and J by 1 base, with 3 bases between the two germline ends. The CDR3 runs to 11 residues. CDR3 DNA: TGTGCCATCAGGGGGAACACTGAAGCTTTCTTT. Protein: CAIRGNTEAFF.

This sequence joins TRBV6-1 and TRBJ1-5; D unresolved. CDR1 is MNHNS, CDR2 SASEGT, per germline. Between the trimmed V and J ends, which lost 1 base and 6 bases, there was a span of 7 bases. The CDR3 totals 13 residues. DNA for the CDR3: TGTGCCAGCAGTGAAGAGGGTTTTCAGCCCCAGCATTTT. Protein product: CASSEEGFQPQHF.

The J gene is TRBJ2-1, the V gene TRBV7-3; 10 bases line up with TRBD2. The CDR3 sequence is 15 residues long. J was trimmed by 10 bases and V by 3 bases; bases with no gene match: 9. CDR1 is SGHTA and CDR2 is FQGTGA in the germline V gene. CDR3 in DNA: TGTGCCAGCAGCTTGGGGCTAGCGGGAGTTGAAGAGCAGTTCTTC. It encodes CASSLGLAGVEEQFF.

Only one count was recorded for this clone. V usage is TRBV5-1 and J usage is TRBJ2-5, with D perhaps matching TRBD1 (6 bases). Germline V gene sequence: CDR1 SGHRS, CDR2 YFSETQ. The ends were cut back, 0 bases at V and 9 bases at J, with 12 bases in the middle. CDR3 length: 13 residues. The CDR3 sequence: CASSLDRVTAQYF. DNA for the CDR3: TGCGCCAGCAGCTTGGACAGGGTCACGGCCCAGTACTTC.

V usage is TRBV28 and J usage is TRBJ2-3; TRBD2 aligns across 8 bases. This CDR3 comprises 17 residues. V trimming: 4 bases; J trimming: 3 bases; junction bases outside the gene matches: 12. CDR1 and CDR2 from the germline V gene are MDHEN and SYDVKM. This CDR3 is CASSSWSTGLDTDTQYF. CDR3 sequence (DNA): TGTGCCAGCAGTTCCTGGTCGACGGGACTAGATACAGATACGCAGTATTTT.

CDR3 protein: CASSLGMAGAYEQYV. The CDR3 DNA is TGTGCCAGCAGCTTAGGCATGGCGGGGGCATACGAGCAGTACGTC. The chain carries TRBV7-8 and TRBJ2-7, with D perhaps matching TRBD2 (7 bases). Trimming took off 1 base at V and 4 bases at J, with 14 bases between the two ends. Germline CDR1 reads SGHVS; CDR2 reads FQNEAQ. The CDR3 consists of 15 residues.

The J gene is TRBJ2-2, the V gene TRBV9, with TRBD2 matching 8 bases. The CDR3 extends over 15 amino acids. Germline V lookup: CDR1 SGDLS, CDR2 YYNGEE. V was pared by 0 bases and J by 10 bases, with 8 bases of the junction left unmatched. This CDR3 reads CASSVAAGGEEELFF. CDR3 coding DNA: TGTGCCAGCAGCGTAGCTGCGGGGGGTGAGGAGGAGCTGTTTTTT.

This chain connects TRBV20-1 to TRBJ1-4; D gene ambiguous. This CDR3 contains 12 residues. Germline CDR1 DFQATT, CDR2 SNEGSKA (reference sequence). V dropped 3 bases and J dropped 5 bases, with 7 bases sitting between them. Here the CDR3 reads CSASSQNEKLFF. CDR3 coding DNA: TGCAGTGCTAGTTCTCAGAATGAAAAACTGTTTTTT.

Worth noting for this clone: Other nucleotide sequences in the sample specify the same CDR3. The rearrangement joins TRBV5-5 to TRBJ2-5; D remains ambiguous. Trimming shortened V by 1 base and J by 2 bases, and 6 bases separated the two germline ends. The CDR3 consists of 13 residues. Looked up from germline, CDR1 is SGHKS and CDR2 is YYEKEE (reference sequence). In nucleotides, the CDR3 is TGTGCCAGCAGCTTGCTGAGACAAGAGACCCAGTACTTC. Its protein product is CASSLLRQETQYF.

The rearrangement links TRBV6-5 to TRBJ1-1; tentatively, D is TRBD1 (5 bases). V was pared by 8 bases and J by 10 bases, with 14 bases between. Per germline, CDR1 MNHEY and CDR2 SVGAGI. This CDR3 contains 11 residues. CDR3 in amino acids: CASEMGGGAFF. The CDR3 DNA is TGTGCCAGCGAGATGGGGGGAGGAGCTTTCTTT.

This clone has more than one count but fewer than ten. The V gene is TRBV19, the J gene TRBJ1-2; D perhaps matches TRBD1 (5 bases). V was shortened by 4 bases and J by 2 bases, with 8 bases between the two germline ends. Germline V CDR1 and CDR2: LNHDA, SQIVND (reference sequence). The CDR3 runs 13 residues. CDR3 protein: CASSNDRNYGYTF. The CDR3 DNA follows: TGTGCCAGTAGTAATGACAGAAACTATGGCTACACCTTC.

The gene calls are TRBV27 and TRBJ1-1; D not certain. Per germline, CDR1 MNHEY and CDR2 SMNVEV (reference sequence). V gave up 1 base and J gave up 7 bases, with 19 bases separating them. The CDR3 consists of 16 residues. Written as DNA, the CDR3 is TGTGCCAGCAGTTTATGGGTCTCAGGTGTCTCCGTTGAAGCTTTCTTT. It is translated as CASSLWVSGVSVEAFF.

This chain uses TRBV6-5 with TRBJ2-2; 12 bases match TRBD2. CDR3 size: 16 residues. With V trimmed by 0 bases and J by 5 bases, 1 base remained unmatched. CDR1 MNHEY and CDR2 SVGAGI come from the germline V gene. CDR3 sequence (DNA): TGTGCCAGCAGTTACTCGGGACTAGCGGGTACCGGGGAGCTGTTTTTT. Its protein is CASSYSGLAGTGELFF.

V usage is TRBV27 and J usage is TRBJ1-1, with 9 positions matching TRBD1. Germline-derived CDR1 and CDR2 are MNHEY and SMNVEV (reference sequence). With V trimmed by 5 bases and J by 2 bases, 3 bases remained unmatched. The CDR3 is 14 amino acids. The CDR3 DNA sequence: TGTGCCAGCAGTACAACAGGGGGCAACACTGAAGCTTTCTTT. Translated: CASSTTGGNTEAFF.

The V gene is TRBV10-1, the J gene TRBJ2-7; tentatively, D is TRBD1 (6 bases). Germline CDR1 and CDR2: WNHNN and SYGVQD (reference sequence). Trimming shortened V by 5 bases and J by 4 bases, and 12 bases separated the two germline ends. The CDR3 covers 13 residues. In nucleotides, the CDR3 is TGCGCCAGCAGTCAACAACAGGGATACGAGCAGTACTTC. Translated, it gives CASSQQQGYEQYF.

The rearrangement links TRBV6-5 to TRBJ2-2; D gene uncertain. Germline assignment: CDR1 MNHEY and CDR2 SVGAGI. V was shortened by 6 bases and J by 9 bases, with 11 bases between the two germline ends. This CDR3 spans 12 amino acids. CDR3 sequence (DNA): TGTGCCAGCAGCAGATCGCAACGGGAGCTGTTTTTT. Translated: CASSRSQRELFF.

This clone was counted a single time. V gene TRBV20-1 combines with J gene TRBJ2-7, with D unclear. Germline V gene sequence: CDR1 DFQATT, CDR2 SNEGSKA (reference sequence). V was cut by 0 bases and J by 4 bases, with 4 bases left in between. This CDR3 is 11 amino acids long. In nucleotides, the CDR3 is TGCAGTGCTAGAGACAAATACGAGCAGTACTTC. Its translation is CSARDKYEQYF.

The chain uses TRBV6-2 or TRBV6-3 and TRBJ2-1; 9 nucleotides line up with TRBD2. The V segment lost 2 bases and the J segment 7 bases; nucleotides outside the gene matches: 6. This CDR3 has 15 residues. From germline, CDR1 is MNHEY and CDR2 SVGEGT. The CDR3 DNA is TGTGCCAGCAGTTACGGCGGGGGGGCCTTAAATGAGCAGTTCTTC. Its translation: CASSYGGGALNEQFF.

Concerning this clone itself: The same CDR3 arises from other DNA sequences in this sample as well. V is TRBV2 and J is TRBJ2-3, with a tentative D call TRBD2 (5 bases). The CDR3 runs 12 residues. Trimming cost V 6 bases and J 6 bases, with 10 bases left between them. The germline gives CDR1 SNHLY, CDR2 FYNNEI. Written as DNA, the CDR3 is TGTGCCAGCAGGAGAGGCGGGGATACGCAGTATTTT. It encodes CASRRGGDTQYF.

This clone appeared a single time. The genes are TRBV7-2 and TRBJ1-2, with D perhaps matching TRBD1 (5 bases). With 0 bases removed from V and 4 bases from J, the gap between germline ends came to 24 bases. From germline, CDR1 is SGHTA and CDR2 FQGNSA. This CDR3 is 19 amino acids long. This CDR3 reads CASSLANPGLSMFGYGYTF. In DNA, the CDR3 is TGTGCCAGCAGCTTAGCCAATCCGGGACTGTCTATGTTCGGCTATGGCTACACCTTC.

The chain employs TRBV28 and TRBJ2-5; 10 positions match TRBD2. Germline V gene data show CDR1 as MDHEN and CDR2 as SYDVKM. The CDR3 consists of 16 residues. Trimming took 6 bases from V and 1 from J; bases not matched to a gene: 8. CDR3 in amino acids: CASSPDSGRSQETQYF. In DNA, the CDR3 is TGTGCCAGCAGCCCCGATAGCGGGAGGTCCCAAGAGACCCAGTACTTC.

CDR3 sequence: CATSDGTPGNYNEQFF. In DNA, the CDR3 is TGTGCCACCAGTGACGGGACTCCAGGAAACTACAATGAGCAGTTCTTC. The rearrangement joins TRBV24-1 to TRBJ2-1, with D possibly being TRBD2 (6 bases). Germline V CDR1 and CDR2: KGHDR, SFDVKD. The CDR3 length is 16 residues. Trimming cost V 4 bases and J 3 bases, with 15 bases left between them.